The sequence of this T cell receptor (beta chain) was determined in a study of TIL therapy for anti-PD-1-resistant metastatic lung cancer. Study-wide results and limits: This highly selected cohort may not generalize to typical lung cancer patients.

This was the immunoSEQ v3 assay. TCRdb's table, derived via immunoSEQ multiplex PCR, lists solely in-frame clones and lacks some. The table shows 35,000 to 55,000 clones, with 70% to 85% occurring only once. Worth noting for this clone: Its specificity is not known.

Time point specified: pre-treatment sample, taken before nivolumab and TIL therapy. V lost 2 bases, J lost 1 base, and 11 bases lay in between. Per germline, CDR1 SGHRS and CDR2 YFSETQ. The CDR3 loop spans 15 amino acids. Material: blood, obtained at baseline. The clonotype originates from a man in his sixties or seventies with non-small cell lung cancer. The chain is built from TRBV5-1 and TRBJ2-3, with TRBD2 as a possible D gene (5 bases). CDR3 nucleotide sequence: TGCGCCAGCAGCTTCTGGGGAGATGGCACAGATACGCAGTATTTT. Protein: CASSFWGDGTDTQYF.